One and the same sample provided the 21 T cell receptor beta chains below, sequenced in a study of blood T cell repertoires in COVID-19 (dated by TCRdb to 2018 to 2020). Library generation was performed with the immunoSEQ multiplex PCR assay. As stored in TCRdb, this immuneACCESS dataset retains in-frame rearrangements with V and J assigned. A fraction of the clones does not appear; measured against another copy, unresolved V genes explain less than half of the discrepancy, and the remainder lacks a known reason. This sample holds a few hundred thousand clones; roughly 87% were observed only once. The top ten hold 9.4% of the sample. Input material: peripheral blood. The source is a young man with active or convalescent COVID-19.

This chain connects TRBV5-6 to TRBJ1-2; TRBD1 matches 12 bases. V trimming: 6 bases; J trimming: 3 bases; junction bases outside the gene matches: 12. CDR3 length equals 17 residues. Germline-derived CDR1 and CDR2 are SGHDT and YYEEEE. CDR3 amino acids: CASTITGTGGAYYGYTF. Written as DNA, the CDR3 is TGTGCCAGCACGATTACCGGGACAGGGGGCGCTTACTATGGCTACACCTTC. The entire variable domain, with the rest obtained from reference TRBV5-6 and TRBJ1-2, is as follows: DAGVTQSPTHLIKTRGQQVTLRCSPKSGHDTVSWYQQALGQGPQFIFQYYEEEERQRGNFPDRFSGHQFPNYSSELNVNALLLGDSALYLCASTITGTGGAYYGYTFGSGTRLTVV.

This chain joins TRBV19 and TRBJ1-2, with D perhaps matching TRBD1 (6 bases). The V end lost 5 bases, the J end lost 2 bases, and 21 bases lay between the germline ends. CDR1 is LNHDA, CDR2 SQIVND, per germline (reference sequence). This CDR3 contains 17 residues. CDR3 DNA sequence: TGTGCCAGTAGTGGGGGCAGGGGCCGAAGTCGGAACTATGGCTACACCTTC. Translation: CASSGGRGRSRNYGYTF. Filled out from reference TRBV19 and TRBJ1-2, the complete variable domain reads DGGITQSPKYLFRKEGQNVTLSCEQNLNHDAMYWYRQDPGQGLRLIYYSQIVNDFQKGDIAEGYSVSREKKESFPLTVTSAQKNPTAFYLCASSGGRGRSRNYGYTFGSGTRLTVV.

This clone is a singleton in its sample. V is TRBV6-4 and J is TRBJ2-7; D call uncertain. V lost 6 bases and J 6 bases, leaving 15 bases between the germline ends. CDR3 length: 13 amino acids. Germline V gene lookup returns CDR1 MRHNA and CDR2 SNTAGT. The CDR3 bases are TGTGCCAGCAGAGAGACTCTTACCGGCGAGCAGTACTTC. This sequence encodes CASRETLTGEQYF.

CDR3 protein: CASSNQHAGGEKLFF. CDR3 DNA sequence: TGTGCCAGCAGTAACCAACACGCAGGAGGGGAAAAACTGTTTTTT. The genes are TRBV2 and TRBJ1-4; D remains unclear. V was shortened by 5 bases and J by 8 bases, with 18 bases between the two germline ends. The germline CDR1 and CDR2 sequences are SNHLY and FYNNEI. This CDR3 is 15 amino acids long.

The V gene is TRBV5-1, the J gene TRBJ2-5; 8 bases fit TRBD1. The V gene end was trimmed by 1 base and the J gene end by 1 base; junction bases not matched to a gene: 3. The length of the CDR3 is 15 residues. CDR1 and CDR2 (germline): SGHRS, YFSETQ. The CDR3 protein is CASSLPRGPQETQYF. Here the CDR3 DNA reads TGCGCCAGCAGCTTGCCCAGGGGGCCCCAAGAGACCCAGTACTTC.

The chain couples TRBV9 to TRBJ1-2; 7 bases are shared with TRBD1. Germline V lookup: CDR1 SGDLS, CDR2 YYNGEE. After removal of 3 bases from V and 5 bases from J, the junction contained 10 bases not matched to a gene. This CDR3 is built from 15 residues. The CDR3 is CASSGPRGSAYGYTF. DNA of the CDR3: TGTGCCAGCAGCGGACCCAGGGGGTCCGCTTATGGCTACACCTTC. Looking up the rest from reference TRBV9 and TRBJ1-2 gives the full variable domain: DSGVTQTPKHLITATGQRVTLRCSPRSGDLSVYWYQQSLDQGLQFLIQYYNGEERAKGNILERFSAQQFPDLHSELNLSSLELGDSALYFCASSGPRGSAYGYTFGSGTRLTVV.

This sequence joins TRBV24-1 and TRBJ2-4; 9 bases map to TRBD1. The V gene's germline CDR1 is KGHDR and CDR2 SFDVKD. V trimming: 4 bases; J trimming: 1 base; junction bases outside the gene matches: 13. This CDR3 is 19 amino acids long. CDR3 loop: CATSDHTRDREGAKNIQYF. CDR3 nucleotide sequence: TGTGCCACCAGTGACCATACCCGGGACAGGGAGGGGGCCAAAAACATTCAGTACTTC.

The V gene is TRBV7-9, the J gene TRBJ2-3; 11 bases align to TRBD2. Per germline, CDR1 SEHNR and CDR2 FQNEAQ (reference sequence). The CDR3 extends over 17 amino acids. Unmatched junction bases numbered 9, after V lost 4 bases and J lost 3 bases. The DNA of the CDR3 is TGTGCCAGCAGCTCCATCGAAACTAGCGGGGGAACAGATACGCAGTATTTT. This gives the protein CASSSIETSGGTDTQYF.

This chain links TRBV18 with TRBJ1-2; 7 nucleotides agree with TRBD1. CDR1 and CDR2 (germline): KGHSH, LQKENI. The CDR3 length is 15 residues. The V and J ends lost 1 base and 6 bases, in that order; junction bases with no gene match: 8. The CDR3 is CASSPLQDRIHGYTF. CDR3 DNA: TGTGCCAGCTCACCACTCCAGGACAGGATTCATGGCTACACCTTC.

V usage is TRBV15 and J usage is TRBJ1-4; 10 positions agree with TRBD1. The CDR3 is made up of 14 amino acids. Germline values: CDR1 LNHNV, CDR2 YYDKDF (reference sequence). V shed 5 bases, J shed 4 bases, and the junction held 1 base outside the gene matches. The CDR3 region is CATSRDRGNEKLFF. The CDR3 nucleotides read TGTGCCACCAGCCGGGACAGGGGTAATGAAAAACTGTTTTTT.

The chain combines TRBV5-4 with TRBJ1-2; D is uncertain. V dropped 1 base and J dropped 0 bases, with 19 bases sitting between them. This CDR3 region has 18 residues. CDR1 is SGHNT and CDR2 is YYREEE in the germline V gene (reference sequence). CDR3 loop: CASSLRLWAVNSNYGYTF. The CDR3 nucleotides are TGTGCCAGCAGCTTGCGGCTCTGGGCAGTCAACTCTAACTATGGCTACACCTTC. Variable domain in full (rest from reference TRBV5-4 and TRBJ1-2): ETGVTQSPTHLIKTRGQQVTLRCSSQSGHNTVSWYQQALGQGPQFIFQYYREEENGRGNFPPRFSGLQFPNYSSELNVNALELDDSALYLCASSLRLWAVNSNYGYTFGSGTRLTVV.

The rearrangement uses TRBV10-1 and TRBJ2-2; D gene unclear. In germline, CDR1 is WNHNN, CDR2 SYGVQD (reference sequence). Trimming shortened V by 0 bases and J by 7 bases, and 15 bases separated the two germline ends. This CDR3 comprises 16 residues. The CDR3 nucleotides read TGCGCCAGCAGTGAGTCGCAGGTGCCCCCCCACGGGGAGCTGTTTTTT. Translated: CASSESQVPPHGELFF.

This clone was picked up one time. Other DNA sequences in the sample encode the same CDR3. The chain is built from TRBV12-3 or TRBV12-4 and TRBJ1-2; D perhaps matches TRBD1 (5 bases). V was clipped by 6 bases and J by 8 bases, with 10 bases between them. This CDR3 has 11 amino acids. CDR3 sequence: CASSPGGGYTF. The CDR3 bases are TGTGCCAGCAGCCCGGGGGGAGGCTACACCTTC.

This clone has more than one count but fewer than ten. This chain connects TRBV6-5 to TRBJ1-1, with D possibly TRBD1 on 6 matching bases. Trimming took 5 bases from V and 2 from J, leaving 12 bases between them. Germline V gene lookup returns CDR1 MNHEY and CDR2 SVGAGI. The CDR3 is made up of 14 amino acids. The CDR3 nucleotides read TGTGCCAGCAGTCGACTACAGGGTAACACTGAAGCTTTCTTT. It codes for CASSRLQGNTEAFF.

The chain links TRBV7-8 to TRBJ1-2; D not resolved. The CDR3 totals 14 residues. V lost 1 base, J lost 4 bases, and 10 bases lay in between. CDR1 is SGHVS, CDR2 FQNEAQ, per germline. The CDR3 DNA reads TGTGCCAGCAGCTTAGAGGCCAGACTCTATGGCTACACCTTC. Protein product: CASSLEARLYGYTF.

This chain joins TRBV5-1 and TRBJ2-7; D perhaps matches TRBD2 (5 bases). The V and J ends lost 8 bases and 2 bases respectively, with 20 bases between them. Germline values: CDR1 SGHRS, CDR2 YFSETQ. CDR3 length: 15 residues. In nucleotides, the CDR3 is TGCGCCAGTAGCGAATTCCCGGGATATACCTACGAGCAGTACTTC. Translated, it gives CASSEFPGYTYEQYF.

The chain links TRBV3-1 (or the pseudogene TRBV3-2) to TRBJ1-5; D is uncertain. Germline V gene lookup returns CDR1 LGHDT and CDR2 YNNKEL (reference sequence). V gave up 4 bases and J gave up 7 bases, with 17 bases separating them. The CDR3 covers 15 residues. The CDR3 loop is CASSPREGTGQPQHF. The CDR3 coding sequence is TGTGCCAGCAGCCCCCGGGAGGGCACGGGACAGCCCCAGCATTTT.

This clone was seen just once. This chain connects TRBV9 to TRBJ2-1; D is unclear. Germline CDR1 and CDR2: SGDLS and YYNGEE. The CDR3 totals 16 residues. V was trimmed by 4 bases and J by 8 bases, leaving 22 bases between them. The CDR3 DNA is TGTGCCAGCAGCTCATCTCGGTTAGCCAGTTCTTATGAGCAGTTCTTC. Residues: CASSSSRLASSYEQFF. The variable domain in full, completed from reference TRBV9 and TRBJ2-1, reads DSGVTQTPKHLITATGQRVTLRCSPRSGDLSVYWYQQSLDQGLQFLIQYYNGEERAKGNILERFSAQQFPDLHSELNLSSLELGDSALYFCASSSSRLASSYEQFFGPGTRLTVL.

The chain has TRBV4-1 and TRBJ2-4, with 8 bases aligning to TRBD2. J lost 0 bases, V lost 4 bases, and 11 bases had no gene match. The CDR3 runs to 18 residues. Per germline, CDR1 MGHRA and CDR2 YSYEKL. As DNA, the CDR3 is TGCGCCAGCAGCCCAGGGACGGGGGGGCCCATAGCCAAAAACATTCAGTACTTC. Its translation: CASSPGTGGPIAKNIQYF.

The chain employs TRBV5-5 and TRBJ1-3; a weak D match, TRBD1 (5 bases). CDR1 SGHKS and CDR2 YYEKEE come from the germline V gene (reference sequence). The germline V and J ends were trimmed by 4 bases and 2 bases, with 13 bases remaining between them. The CDR3 is 15 residues long. CDR3 DNA sequence: TGTGCCAGCAGCGACCTGGGCAGGGCTGGAAACACCATATATTTT. Its protein is CASSDLGRAGNTIYF.

The chain has TRBV15 and TRBJ2-7; 9 bases match TRBD2. CDR3 length: 15 residues. Germline V gene lookup returns CDR1 LNHNV and CDR2 YYDKDF (reference sequence). The J segment lost 4 bases and the V segment lost 0 bases, leaving 4 bases of the junction unmatched. The CDR3 region is CATSRDLSGGYEQYF. Written as DNA, the CDR3 is TGTGCCACCAGCAGAGATCTTAGCGGGGGTTACGAGCAGTACTTC.